These 28 T cell receptor beta chains were sequenced from one sample in a study of beta chain features in type 1 diabetes. Expressed TCRB transcripts were sequenced because the entire RNA isolate underwent reverse transcription. The data were produced by immunoSEQ multiplex PCR, yet TCRdb's version contains in-frame clones alone and is incomplete. This table holds 15,000 to 20,000 clones, 50% found once. Material: stem cell memory CD4+ T cells from blood. The receptors come from a young man in good health.

V is TRBV19 and J is TRBJ2-5, with a tentative D call TRBD2 (6 bases). There are 13 residues in the CDR3. Per germline, CDR1 LNHDA and CDR2 SQIVND (reference sequence). Trimming stripped 6 bases from V and 5 bases from J, with 13 bases between. This CDR3 reads CASRSGFLETQYF. The CDR3 DNA reads TGTGCCAGTAGGAGCGGGTTCCTGGAGACCCAGTACTTC.

The chain recombines TRBV4-3 with TRBJ2-1; 11 bases agree with TRBD2. The CDR3 totals 15 residues. Germline V lookup: CDR1 LGHNA, CDR2 YSLEER. With 5 bases clipped from V and 9 bases from J, the junction kept 9 bases outside the gene matches. This CDR3 is CASSGGTSGSTEQFF. CDR3 DNA sequence: TGCGCCAGCAGCGGGGGCACTAGCGGGAGTACTGAGCAGTTCTTC.

Only a few counts were recorded for this clone. J is TRBJ1-4 and V is TRBV5-1; D is uncertain. The CDR3 runs to 16 residues. CDR1 and CDR2 (germline): SGHRS, YFSETQ. Trimming shortened V by 0 bases and J by 0 bases, and 9 bases separated the two germline ends. The chain's CDR3 is CASSLDGVTTNEKLFF. In nucleotides, the CDR3 is TGCGCCAGCAGCTTGGATGGAGTAACAACTAATGAAAAACTGTTTTTT.

In this sample, this clone turned up a few times. The chain carries TRBV18 and TRBJ1-3; no clear D gene. The CDR3 loop spans 16 amino acids. V was clipped by 5 bases and J by 1 base, with 15 bases between them. CDR1 is KGHSH, CDR2 LQKENI, per germline. The CDR3 is CASSNREDLSGNTIYF. CDR3 DNA sequence: TGTGCCAGCTCAAACCGAGAGGACTTGTCTGGAAACACCATATATTTT.

The CDR3, as DNA: TGCGCCAGCAGTCAATCGATCAACCCTGCGGGAGGGCGGATCCACGAGCAGTACTTC. Translated: CASSQSINPAGGRIHEQYF. The chain combines TRBV23-1 with TRBJ2-7; 9 nucleotides agree with TRBD2. TRBV23-1 is identified as an open reading frame with a role that is uncertain. The J segment lost 5 bases and the V segment lost 0 bases, leaving 17 bases of the junction unmatched. CDR3 length equals 19 residues.

The sample holds one count of this clone. The genes are TRBV20-1 and TRBJ2-5; D not certain. The J call may not be correct, given that the DNA end is closer to TRBJ2-7. CDR3 length: 11 amino acids. Looked up from germline, CDR1 is DFQATT and CDR2 is SNEGSKA (reference sequence). The chain's CDR3 is CSARGFYEQYF. The CDR3 DNA sequence: TGCAGTGCTAGAGGTTTTTACGAGCAGTACTTC.

V usage is TRBV7-3 and J usage is TRBJ2-6; perhaps TRBD2 as D (5 bases). Trimming shortened V by 0 bases and J by 2 bases, and 8 bases separated the two germline ends. The germline V gene has CDR1 SGHTA and CDR2 FQGTGA. The CDR3 is made up of 16 amino acids. CDR3 DNA sequence: TGTGCCAGCAGCTTAACGGGAGTTCCTGGGGCCAACGTCCTGACTTTC. Translating gives CASSLTGVPGANVLTF.

V gene TRBV6-1 combines with J gene TRBJ1-1; D may be TRBD1 (5 bases). Trimming stripped 3 bases from V and 5 bases from J, with 16 bases between. Germline CDR1 MNHNS, CDR2 SASEGT. This CDR3 is built from 15 residues. The DNA for the CDR3 is TGTGCCAGCAGTGATGCGGGACTCCCCCGGACTGAAGCTTTCTTT. Encoded protein: CASSDAGLPRTEAFF.

The rearrangement uses TRBV29-1 and TRBJ2-7; 9 nucleotides align to TRBD1. In germline, CDR1 is SQVTM, CDR2 ANQGSEA. V lost 7 bases and J lost 0; bases outside the gene matches: 4. CDR3 size: 13 residues. CDR3 residues: CSGWDRDSYEQYF. The CDR3 coding sequence is TGCAGCGGATGGGACAGGGACTCCTACGAGCAGTACTTC.

This clone was counted between two and nine times. The V gene is TRBV5-1, the J gene TRBJ2-7, with D perhaps TRBD1 (6 bases). CDR1 and CDR2 (germline): SGHRS, YFSETQ. The ends were cut back, 4 bases at V and 3 bases at J, with 14 bases in the middle. CDR3 length equals 14 residues. In DNA, the CDR3 is TGCGCCAGCAGCCAAGAAGGACAGTTCTACGAGCAGTACTTC. Translated, it gives CASSQEGQFYEQYF.

This clone was observed once. The chain carries TRBV7-9 and TRBJ2-3; D unclear. Germline CDR1 SEHNR, CDR2 FQNEAQ (reference sequence). The CDR3 spans 15 residues. The V end lost 1 base, the J end lost 4 bases, and 12 bases lay between the germline ends. The CDR3: CASSLGLRSPDTQYF. CDR3 DNA: TGTGCCAGCAGCTTAGGACTCCGGAGCCCAGATACGCAGTATTTT.

The genes are TRBV30 and TRBJ1-2, with unresolved D. The CDR3 sequence is 13 residues long. V was clipped by 1 base and J by 3 bases, with 9 bases between them. Germline V gene lookup returns CDR1 GTSNPN and CDR2 SVGIG (reference sequence). CDR3 in amino acids: CAWSAQAHYGYTF. Written as DNA, the CDR3 is TGTGCCTGGAGTGCTCAGGCCCACTATGGCTACACCTTC.

The V call is TRBV28, the J call TRBJ2-2; TRBD1 aligns across 9 bases. Germline CDR1 and CDR2: MDHEN and SYDVKM. With V trimmed by 7 bases and J by 6 bases, 6 bases remained unmatched. This CDR3 is built from 14 residues. Written as DNA, the CDR3 is TGTGCCAGCAACATACAGGGGGCGGCCGGGGAGCTGTTTTTT. This codes for CASNIQGAAGELFF.

The chain is built from TRBV5-6 and TRBJ1-2; TRBD1 matches at 10 bases. This CDR3 region has 18 residues. After removal of 0 bases from V and 12 bases from J, the junction contained 20 bases not matched to a gene. CDR1 is SGHDT, CDR2 YYEEEE, per germline. The CDR3 sequence: CASSLDRDRGRRSGMDTF. The CDR3, as DNA: TGTGCCAGCAGCTTGGACCGCGACAGGGGGCGAAGGAGCGGGATGGACACCTTC.

This clone was recorded only once. The chain joins TRBV19 to TRBJ2-1; TRBD1 matches 10 bases. The germline CDR1 and CDR2 sequences are LNHDA and SQIVND (reference sequence). The trim removed 3 bases at V and 0 bases at J, leaving 20 bases unmatched. This CDR3 has 22 amino acids. CDR3 protein: CASSISHISGQGLWGSYNEQFF. The CDR3 nucleotides read TGTGCCAGTAGTATTAGTCATATCTCGGGACAGGGGTTATGGGGCTCCTACAATGAGCAGTTCTTC.

The V call is TRBV30, the J call TRBJ2-3, with 9 bases identical to TRBD2. This CDR3 is 15 amino acids long. The germline CDR1 and CDR2 sequences are GTSNPN and SVGIG (reference sequence). Germline trimming cut 0 bases from V and 6 bases from J; bases unmatched to any gene: 7. The CDR3 DNA reads as TGTGCCTGGAGTGTTCCGCGGGGGGGCCCCGATACGCAGTATTTT. It yields the protein CAWSVPRGGPDTQYF.

This chain links TRBV7-8 with TRBJ2-3, with TRBD2 identical over 8 bases. The CDR3 length is 15 residues. Germline-derived CDR1 and CDR2 are SGHVS and FQNEAQ. The junction had 4 bases not matched to a gene; V was cut back by 1 base and J by 4 bases. The CDR3 protein is CASSLVRGGSDTQYF. CDR3 bases: TGTGCCAGCAGCTTAGTCCGGGGGGGCTCAGATACGCAGTATTTT.

The chain is built from TRBV28 and TRBJ2-7; D ambiguous. The germline V and J ends were trimmed by 10 bases and 3 bases, with 13 bases remaining between them. CDR3 length equals 12 residues. Germline-derived CDR1 and CDR2 are MDHEN and SYDVKM. This CDR3 is CATRFGFYEQYF. DNA for the CDR3: TGTGCCACTCGGTTCGGGTTCTACGAGCAGTACTTC.

The chain carries TRBV5-4 and TRBJ2-5; TRBD2 matches at 8 bases. V lost 4 bases and J lost 4; bases outside the gene matches: 9. The CDR3 consists of 15 residues. Germline CDR1 is SGHNT and CDR2 is YYREEE (reference sequence). CDR3 nucleotides: TGTGCCAGCAGCCCGGTCTCGGGGGGGGGAGAGACCCAGTACTTC. It specifies CASSPVSGGGETQYF.

The J gene is TRBJ2-5, the V gene TRBV18; D may be TRBD1 (6 bases). The CDR3 is 15 amino acids. Germline V gene data show CDR1 as KGHSH and CDR2 as LQKENI. V dropped 3 bases and J dropped 4 bases, with 15 bases sitting between them. CDR3 sequence (DNA): TGTGCCAGCTCACCGCCGGCACAGGGTGGAGAGACCCAGTACTTC. Its translation is CASSPPAQGGETQYF.

The chain is built from TRBV29-1 and TRBJ2-1; TRBD2 agrees at 7 bases. The CDR3 covers 14 residues. The germline gives CDR1 SQVTM, CDR2 ANQGSEA. V trimming: 7 bases; J trimming: 9 bases; junction bases outside the gene matches: 15. CDR3 in DNA: TGCAGCGCAGGCGGGGGTCTAGGGTTCGGTGAGCAGTTCTTC. Its protein is CSAGGGLGFGEQFF.

The rearrangement uses TRBV5-1 and TRBJ2-3; TRBD1 is a possible D gene (5 bases). Germline values: CDR1 SGHRS, CDR2 YFSETQ. V was trimmed by 0 bases and J by 3 bases, leaving 11 bases between them. The CDR3 totals 15 residues. In nucleotides, the CDR3 is TGCGCCAGCAGCTTGGGCCCAGGGCCTACAGATACGCAGTATTTT. Translated: CASSLGPGPTDTQYF.

The chain recombines TRBV7-2 with TRBJ2-1; D may be TRBD1 (7 bases). The V and J ends lost 6 bases and 10 bases respectively, with 16 bases between them. The CDR3 runs to 13 residues. Germline CDR1 reads SGHTA; CDR2 reads FQGNSA. This CDR3 reads CASSPAGGWEQFF. The CDR3 DNA reads as TGTGCCAGCAGTCCCGCAGGGGGGTGGGAGCAGTTCTTC.

J is TRBJ2-7 and V is TRBV6-5; D may be TRBD1 (5 bases). From germline, CDR1 is MNHEY and CDR2 SVGAGI. This CDR3 contains 15 residues. The V end lost 0 bases, the J end lost 7 bases, and 16 bases lay between the germline ends. The CDR3 reads CASSYSRTTASEQYF. CDR3 DNA sequence: TGTGCCAGCAGTTACTCGAGGACAACCGCTAGTGAGCAGTACTTC.

The V and J genes are TRBV11-2 and TRBJ2-3, with D perhaps matching TRBD2 (5 bases). V shed 1 base and J shed 1 base, with 6 bases lying between them. Looked up from germline, CDR1 is SGHAT and CDR2 is FQNNGV. The CDR3 is made up of 14 amino acids. The CDR3 sequence: CASSLARGTDTQYF. CDR3 DNA: TGTGCCAGCAGCTTAGCGAGGGGCACAGATACGCAGTATTTT. The whole variable domain, remainder taken from reference TRBV11-2 and TRBJ2-3, is EAGVAQSPRYKIIEKRQSVAFWCNPISGHATLYWYQQILGQGPKLLIQFQNNGVVDDSQLPKDRFSAERLKGVDSTLKIQPAKLEDSAVYLCASSLARGTDTQYFGPGTRLTVL.

The gene calls are TRBV4-1 and TRBJ2-5, with TRBD1 matching over 10 bases. Matching the DNA end better, TRBJ2-7 makes the J call doubtful. CDR1 is MGHRA and CDR2 is YSYEKL in the germline V gene. CDR3 size: 17 residues. CDR3 region: CASSQGGQGFHKYEQYF. The CDR3 bases are TGCGCCAGCAGCCAAGGGGGACAGGGGTTTCATAAGTACGAGCAGTACTTC.

The genes are TRBV7-2 and TRBJ1-2, with D maybe TRBD1 (5 bases). The CDR3 contains 14 residues. Trimming shortened V by 5 bases and J by 4 bases, and 14 bases separated the two germline ends. Germline values: CDR1 SGHTA, CDR2 FQGNSA. For the CDR3, the DNA is TGTGCCAGCAGCCCCGGGGGAGGATTCTATGGCTACACCTTC. Its protein is CASSPGGGFYGYTF.

The rearrangement links TRBV7-2 to TRBJ2-2, with TRBD1 matching 7 bases. The trim removed 3 bases at V and 2 bases at J, leaving 3 bases unmatched. This CDR3 contains 15 residues. Germline assignment: CDR1 SGHTA and CDR2 FQGNSA. DNA of the CDR3: TGTGCCAGCAGCTTGGGGACAGTTAACACCGGGGAGCTGTTTTTT. The encoded protein is CASSLGTVNTGELFF.